This is a list of T cell receptor beta chains from one sample in a study of shared clonotypes between healthy human individuals. Only in-frame clones appear in the TCRdb table, and some are missing; sequencing was by immunoSEQ multiplex PCR. The sample records about 690,000 clones, 80% to 95% being singletons. The material sequenced was memory CD8+ T cells from PBMCs. These receptors came from a man between 18 and 29 years old in good health. Some clones in this sample may be carry-over from other donors' samples. CDR3s include the opening cysteine and the closing phenylalanine or tryptophan. Each record gives: V gene, J gene, D gene, clone size, CDR3 DNA, CDR3 protein. The D gene is left open where the match is weak. Size tells how often a clone was seen (once, few, many) or the class of an expanded clone, and some rows leave it out.

TRBV9,TRBJ1-1,TRBD1,few,TGTGCCAGCAGCGTAGCGGCAGGGGGCCACACTGAAGCTTTCTTT,CASSVAAGGHTEAFF
TRBV27,TRBJ2-2,TRBD2,-,TGTGCCAGCAGTTTAGCCCTAGCGGGAGGTGGGGAGCTGTTTTTT,CASSLALAGGGELFF
TRBV19,TRBJ2-1,TRBD2,-,TGTGCCAGTAGTATACTTAGCGGGGAGAATGAGCAGTTCTTC,CASSILSGENEQFF
TRBV27,TRBJ1-5,-,-,TGTGCCAGCAGTACACGGGACGGCTATCAGCCCCAGCATTTT,CASSTRDGYQPQHF
TRBV6-6,TRBJ2-7,TRBD2,-,TGTGCCAGCATTTCCGGGCTAGCGGACTACGAGCAGTACTTC,CASISGLADYEQYF
TRBV28,TRBJ2-7,-,-,TGTGCCAGCAGTTTCGAAACGGGACGCCCGAGCTCCTACGAGCAGTACTTC,CASSFETGRPSSYEQYF
TRBV6-1,TRBJ1-1,TRBD1,-,TGTGCCAGCAGGGACAGGGGAGGCACTGAAGCTTTCTTT,CASRDRGGTEAFF
TRBV7-8,TRBJ1-1,TRBD1,-,TGTGCCAGCAGCTTAGCGGGACAGGGGGATCTGAACACTGAAGCTTTCTTT,CASSLAGQGDLNTEAFF
TRBV27,TRBJ1-5,TRBD1,-,TGTGCCAGCAGTCCCCAGGGGGAGTTTGCCAGCAATCAGCCCCAGCATTTT,CASSPQGEFASNQPQHF
TRBV6-5,TRBJ1-2,-,-,TGTGCCAGCAGTTACTCCATCGCGGGTAACTATGGCTACACCTTC,CASSYSIAGNYGYTF
TRBV18,TRBJ1-1,TRBD1,-,TGTGCCAGCTCACCAGTCCGACAGGGGTCTGGAGTTCTCTCTTCTTGGGGCACTGAAGCTTTCTTT,CASSPVRQGSGVLSSWGTEAFF
TRBV14,TRBJ2-3,-,-,TGTGCCAGCAGCCATAAAAGGGGTCCAGATACGCAGTATTTT,CASSHKRGPDTQYF
TRBV27,TRBJ2-4,-,once,TGTGCCAGCAGTTCTTCTTCGATGGCGGAAAACATTCAGTACTTC,CASSSSSMAENIQYF
TRBV15,TRBJ1-1,-,-,TGTGCCACCAGCAGACCACCCGAGGGGTACACTGAAGCTTTCTTT,CATSRPPEGYTEAFF
TRBV6-1,TRBJ2-2,-,-,TGTGCCAGCAGTGACAGGGATAGCGGGGAGCTGTTTTTT,CASSDRDSGELFF
TRBV15,TRBJ2-5,-,many,TGTGCCACCAGCACAGAAATCCGCCTTCGGGGTGCGGGGGAGACCCAGTACTTC,CATSTEIRLRGAGETQYF
TRBV27,TRBJ2-5,TRBD1,-,TGTGCCAGCAGTCCATCGACAGGGCCGTTGTTGTTAGGTGGGACCCAGTACTTC,CASSPSTGPLLLGGTQYF
TRBV28,TRBJ1-4,-,-,TGTGCCAGCAGTTTTGTGGGGGCGCAAGAAAAACTGTTTTTT,CASSFVGAQEKLFF
TRBV19,TRBJ2-1,TRBD2,-,TGTGCCAGTAGTATGGGCACCGGGACTAGCCGGCTCGATGAGCAGTTCTTC,CASSMGTGTSRLDEQFF
TRBV6-5,TRBJ2-7,TRBD2,-,TGTGCCAGCAGCAACCCGGGACTAGGTCGATACGAGCAGTACTTC,CASSNPGLGRYEQYF
TRBV4-1,TRBJ1-1,TRBD1,-,TGCGCCAGCAGCCGAATTCCGGGACAGCTAGAGAACACTGAAGCTTTCTTT,CASSRIPGQLENTEAFF
TRBV9,TRBJ2-7,-,-,TGTGCCAGCAGCGCCCCGGGTTACGAGCAGTACTTC,CASSAPGYEQYF
TRBV7-9,TRBJ2-3,TRBD2,-,TGTGCCAGCAGCTTAGGACTAGCGGGGCACCATTTT,CASSLGLAGHHF
TRBV19,TRBJ2-7,TRBD2,-,TGTGCCAGTAGCCCACTAGCGGGAGGTTCCTACGAGCAGTACTTC,CASSPLAGGSYEQYF
TRBV2,TRBJ2-2,TRBD2,-,TGTGCCAGCAGTGAGGAGGGAGGGTGGACCGGGGAGCTGTTTTTT,CASSEEGGWTGELFF
TRBV9,TRBJ2-3,TRBD2,once,TGTGCCAGCAGCGTACAGCGGGGTGGCACAGATACGCAGTATTTT,CASSVQRGGTDTQYF
TRBV28,TRBJ2-3,TRBD2,-,TGTGCCAGCAGTCCAGGACTAGCGGGCCCGGGAGATACGCAGTATTTT,CASSPGLAGPGDTQYF
TRBV9,TRBJ2-7,-,-,TGTGCCAGCAGCCCCACCGACCCCGCCGAGCAGTACTTC,CASSPTDPAEQYF
TRBV6-1,TRBJ2-2,-,-,TGTGCCAGCAGTGAATGGTCGGGCAGTGTCACCGGGGAGCTGTTTTTT,CASSEWSGSVTGELFF
TRBV7-3,TRBJ2-2,-,-,TGTGCCAGCAGCCCCGATGCCGGGGAGCTGTTTTTT,CASSPDAGELFF
TRBV11-2,TRBJ2-5,-,-,TGTGCCAGCAGCCTTCGGCCTAGCGAACAAGAGACCCAGTACTTC,CASSLRPSEQETQYF
TRBV4-2,TRBJ1-1,-,-,TGTGCCAGCAGCCAAGAACAGGGCGGTGGGACTGAAGCTTTCTTT,CASSQEQGGGTEAFF
TRBV5-6,TRBJ1-6,-,-,TGTGCCAGCAGCCACTCATCGGACAGCTTTGATAATTCACCCCTCCACTTT,CASSHSSDSFDNSPLHF
TRBV7-8,TRBJ2-1,-,-,TGTGCCAGCAGCTTAGAAGGTCTAGCTGTATACAATGAGCAGTTCTTC,CASSLEGLAVYNEQFF
TRBV15,TRBJ2-7,-,-,TGTGCCACCAGCGGCCGGACCAGCTACGAGCAGTACTTC,CATSGRTSYEQYF
TRBV6-4,TRBJ1-5,TRBD1,-,TGTGCCAGCAGTGACCGGGCTGGACAGGAAGTAAAAAATCAGCCCCAGCATTTT,CASSDRAGQEVKNQPQHF
TRBV19,TRBJ2-5,-,-,TGTGCCAGTAGTCGTAGTACTGAATCCTCCAGAGAGACCCAGTACTTC,CASSRSTESSRETQYF
TRBV12-5,TRBJ2-7,-,-,TGTGCTAGTGGTTTGGGGTGGAACGAGCAGTACTTC,CASGLGWNEQYF
TRBV7-9,TRBJ2-1,-,-,TGTGCCAGCAGCCTTGTAGCAACGGGAGTTGAGCAGTTCTTC,CASSLVATGVEQFF
TRBV9,TRBJ2-2,-,-,TGTGCCAGCAGCCTAAGTACCGGGGGGAACACCGGGGAGCTGTTTTTT,CASSLSTGGNTGELFF
TRBV18,TRBJ2-7,-,-,TGTGCCAGCTCACCACCGGAACTTTACGAGCAGTACTTC,CASSPPELYEQYF
TRBV10-3,TRBJ2-2,-,-,TGTGCCATCAAATCGAACAGGACCCTCCCCGGGGAGCTGTTTTTT,CAIKSNRTLPGELFF
TRBV6-1,TRBJ2-7,-,-,TGTGCCAGCAGTGACAGACAGTCCTACGAGCAGTACTTC,CASSDRQSYEQYF
TRBV15,TRBJ2-7,TRBD2,-,TGTGCCACCAGCAGGACCGTTGGACTAGCGGGATCCTACGAGCAGTACTTC,CATSRTVGLAGSYEQYF
TRBV28,TRBJ1-1,-,-,TGTGCCAGCAGCCCACGGGGTTACACTGAAGCTTTCTTT,CASSPRGYTEAFF
TRBV19,TRBJ1-1,TRBD1,-,TGTGCCAGTAGGGGACAGGGGGCCACTGAAGCTTTCTTT,CASRGQGATEAFF
TRBV7-2,TRBJ2-1,TRBD2,once,TGTGCCAGCAGCTTAACAACTTGGCGGGAGGGCCCCGAAAATGAGCAGTTCTTC,CASSLTTWREGPENEQFF
TRBV7-9,TRBJ2-3,-,-,TGTGCCAGCAGCCCGTCAGGGGGGACAGATACGCAGTATTTT,CASSPSGGTDTQYF
TRBV9,TRBJ1-2,TRBD1,-,TGTGCCAGCAGCGTAGGGGGACAGTCCTATGGCTACACCTTC,CASSVGGQSYGYTF
TRBV15,TRBJ2-7,TRBD2,-,TGTGCCACCAGGGCTAGCGGGAGCCACGAGCAGTACTTC,CATRASGSHEQYF